A selection of T cell receptor beta chains follows, all from one sample in a study of vaccination effects on CD4 cells after COVID-19. These receptors' targets are unknown. Data came from immunoSEQ multiplex PCR; TCRdb stores just in-frame clones and leaves some out. The sample shows tens of thousands of clones, 75% to 85% of them seen only once. The input for sequencing was CD4+ T cells from PBMCs cultured with HCoV-229E spike peptides, taken after COVID-19 vaccination. The receptor source for this set is a human donor who received a COVID-19 vaccine. Each CDR3 is given with its conserved first and last residue. The D gene is left open where the match is weak. Some rows mark clone size as missing; the rest say once, few, many or name a class of expanded clone.

clone_size,d_call,j_call,v_call,cdr3_nt,cdr3_aa
few,.,TRBJ1-5,TRBV19,TGTGCCAGTAGCCCAGGGAATAGCAATCAGCCCCAGCATTTT,CASSPGNSNQPQHF
.,.,TRBJ1-1,TRBV24-1,TGTGCCACCAAGTCTAATCAAGGAAACACTGAAGCTTTCTTT,CATKSNQGNTEAFF
.,.,TRBJ2-4,TRBV5-1,TGCGCCAGCAGCTCCCGTCCCCAGGGGGAGGACATTCAGTACTTC,CASSSRPQGEDIQYF
.,.,TRBJ1-6,TRBV19,TGTGCCAGTAGTATAGTCAATTCACCCCTCCACTTT,CASSIVNSPLHF
.,.,TRBJ2-3,TRBV19,TGTGCCAGTAGCCCATATGGACAGCCTCGCACAGATACGCAGTATTTT,CASSPYGQPRTDTQYF
.,.,TRBJ2-1,TRBV6-5,TGTGCCAGCAGTTACGGGCCCAACTGGGAGCAGTTCTTC,CASSYGPNWEQFF
.,TRBD2,TRBJ2-3,TRBV28,TGTGCCAGCAGTCCGGGACTAGCGGGCACAGATACGCAGTATTTT,CASSPGLAGTDTQYF
.,.,TRBJ1-5,TRBV7-2,TGTGCCAGCAGCTTAGCGCTAATAGGGAGCCAGCCCCAGCATTTT,CASSLALIGSQPQHF
.,TRBD1,TRBJ2-5,TRBV5-6,TGTGCCAGCAGCGCCCCCGGGACAGGGGGAGGCCAAGAGACCCAGTACTTC,CASSAPGTGGGQETQYF
.,.,TRBJ1-1,TRBV5-4,TGTGCCACAAAGGGTCGGGGGGCTCGGGGAAACACTGAAGCTTTCTTT,CATKGRGARGNTEAFF
.,TRBD2,TRBJ2-1,TRBV11-1,TGTGCCAGCAGCTCTAGACTAGCGGGTTACAATGAGCAGTTCTTC,CASSSRLAGYNEQFF